One sample yielded the 28 T cell receptor beta chains listed below, sequenced in a study of CD8+CD57+ T cells in acquired aplastic anemia. The template used for profiling TCR beta VDJ and CDR3 was genomic DNA. TCRdb processed the reads anew with MiXCR; each CDR3 protein has one entry. The data contain about 240,000 distinct CDR3 sequences, approximately 45% of them singletons. CD8+CD57+ cell expansion, shown by flow cytometry, had occurred in the patients selected for sequencing. Sequencing was performed on sorted CD4+, CD8+, or CD8+CD57+ T cells (not recorded which) from PBMCs. The receptors stem from a human donor with aplastic anemia.

This clonotype was counted at least ten times. The chain employs TRBV6-1 and TRBJ2-3, with a weak D call TRBD1 (5 bases). V lost 2 bases and J 0 bases, leaving 9 bases between the germline ends. From germline, CDR1 is MNHNS and CDR2 SASEGT. The CDR3 totals 15 residues. CDR3 sequence (DNA): TGTGCCAGCAGTGAATACACAGGCAGCACAGATACGCAGTATTTT. This translates into CASSEYTGSTDTQYF.

This clonotype was recorded at least ten times. This sequence joins TRBV19 and TRBJ1-2; 7 bases align to TRBD1. The germline gives CDR1 LNHDA, CDR2 SQIVND (reference sequence). The ends lost 5 bases at V and 5 bases at J; junction bases unmatched: 14. The CDR3 sequence is 16 residues long. The CDR3 region is CASSSPLDREAYGYTF. The CDR3 DNA follows: TGTGCCAGTAGTTCCCCCCTCGACAGGGAGGCGTATGGCTACACCTTC.

In this sample, this clonotype turned up many times. The chain carries TRBV7-6 and TRBJ2-7; either TRBD1 or TRBD2 may supply D (6 bases each). Germline loops: CDR1 SGHVS, CDR2 FNYEAQ. V was cut by 5 bases and J by 0 bases, with 14 bases left in between. The CDR3 has 15 amino acids. The CDR3 coding sequence is TGTGCCAGCAGCGGGGGGTCACAGGGCTCCTACGAGCAGTACTTC. Residues: CASSGGSQGSYEQYF. The full variable domain, with the rest looked up from reference TRBV7-6 and TRBJ2-7, is GAGVSQSPRYKVTKRGQDVALRCDPISGHVSLYWYRQALGQGPEFLTYFNYEAQQDKSGLPNDRFSAERPEGSISTLTIQRTEQRDSAMYRCASSGGSQGSYEQYFGPGTRLTVT.

In this sample, this clonotype turned up a few times. The chain recombines TRBV19 with TRBJ1-2; 8 bases line up with TRBD1. Germline trimming cut 6 bases from V and 2 bases from J; bases unmatched to any gene: 5. The CDR3 runs to 14 residues. The V gene's germline CDR1 is LNHDA and CDR2 SQIVND (reference sequence). DNA for the CDR3: TGTGCCAGTAGGCGGGGGACAGGCAACTATGGCTACACCTTC. Translation gives CASRRGTGNYGYTF. Combining the CDR3 with reference TRBV19 and TRBJ1-2 gives the whole variable domain DGGITQSPKYLFRKEGQNVTLSCEQNLNHDAMYWYRQDPGQGLRLIYYSQIVNDFQKGDIAEGYSVSREKKESFPLTVTSAQKNPTAFYLCASRRGTGNYGYTFGSGTRLTVV.

There are many counts of this clonotype. The chain has TRBV10-2 and TRBJ1-6; TRBD1 matches 7 bases. This CDR3 spans 13 amino acids. V trimming: 8 bases; J trimming: 7 bases; junction bases outside the gene matches: 5. CDR1 and CDR2 from the germline V gene are WSHSY and SAAADI. The CDR3 spells CASSRDRNSPLHF. In DNA, the CDR3 is TGCGCCAGCTCCCGGGACAGAAATTCACCCCTCCACTTT.

This clonotype was observed a few times. CDR3 region: CANTTGGNTIYF. The CDR3 DNA reads TGTGCCAACACGACAGGCGGAAACACCATATATTTT. The chain uses TRBV10-3 and TRBJ1-3, with D perhaps matching TRBD1 (6 bases). CDR1 and CDR2 (germline): ENHRY, SYGVKD. The V and J ends lost 10 bases and 4 bases respectively, with 11 bases between them. The CDR3 loop spans 12 amino acids.

This clonotype was counted at least ten times. The chain is built from TRBV11-2 and TRBJ2-1; 9 nucleotides match TRBD2. Germline V gene lookup returns CDR1 SGHAT and CDR2 FQNNGV. Trimming cost V 3 bases and J 8 bases; bases outside gene matches: 5. This CDR3 contains 14 residues. CDR3 region: CASSLAGGLDEQFF. The DNA for the CDR3 is TGTGCCAGCAGCTTGGCGGGGGGGCTGGATGAGCAGTTCTTC. The variable domain in full, with the rest retrieved from reference TRBV11-2 and TRBJ2-1, is EAGVAQSPRYKIIEKRQSVAFWCNPISGHATLYWYQQILGQGPKLLIQFQNNGVVDDSQLPKDRFSAERLKGVDSTLKIQPAKLEDSAVYLCASSLAGGLDEQFFGPGTRLTVL.

The J gene is TRBJ2-2, the V gene TRBV20-1; D is undetermined. The CDR3 totals 13 residues. V was clipped by 0 bases and J by 7 bases, with 9 bases between them. The germline V gene has CDR1 DFQATT and CDR2 SNEGSKA (reference sequence). The CDR3 DNA reads TGCAGTGCTAGAGATCAGATGGGCGGGGAGCTGTTTTTT. It specifies CSARDQMGGELFF.

The J gene is TRBJ1-2, the V gene TRBV12-3 or TRBV12-4; D remains ambiguous. The CDR3 extends over 11 amino acids. V lost 6 bases to trimming and J lost 8 bases, with 10 bases between them. DNA of the CDR3: TGTGCCAGCAGCCCATTAGAAGGCTACACCTTC. Its translation: CASSPLEGYTF.

The sample holds many counts of this clonotype. The chain has TRBV2 and TRBJ2-1; TRBD1 or TRBD2 may be the D gene (5 bases each). Trimming removed 6 bases at V and 9 bases at J, with 24 bases between. Germline CDR1 is SNHLY and CDR2 is FYNNEI. The CDR3 is 16 residues long. This CDR3 is CASSQDTPGSAAEQFF. In DNA, the CDR3 is TGTGCCAGCAGCCAGGACACCCCGGGGTCCGCAGCTGAGCAGTTCTTC.

The rearrangement joins TRBV7-9 to TRBJ1-2; 7 bases map to TRBD1. CDR3 length: 14 amino acids. The V segment lost 0 bases and the J segment 2 bases; nucleotides outside the gene matches: 0. Germline loops: CDR1 SEHNR, CDR2 FQNEAQ (reference sequence). The CDR3 DNA reads as TGTGCCAGCAGCTTAGCGGGACAGAACTATGGCTACACCTTC. It encodes CASSLAGQNYGYTF.

Note on this clonotype: Since a much larger clone is just one base distant, this may be a read error. The gene calls are TRBV20-1 and TRBJ2-1, with no clear D. The germline gives CDR1 DFQATT, CDR2 SNEGSKA (reference sequence). CDR3 length: 16 residues. V dropped 4 bases and J dropped 10 bases, with 26 bases sitting between them. Here the CDR3 reads CSAIDKVKNGPAEQFF. Written as DNA, the CDR3 is TGCAGTGCTATAGATAAGGTTAAAAACGGCCCCGCGGAGCAGTTCTTC.

To note about this clonotype: Since a much larger clone is just one base distant, this may be a read error. J is TRBJ2-7 and V is TRBV6-5; 9 bases agree with TRBD1. V trimming: 5 bases; J trimming: 4 bases; junction bases outside the gene matches: 9. This CDR3 spans 15 amino acids. From germline, CDR1 is MNHEY and CDR2 SVGAGI. The CDR3 DNA sequence: TGTGCCAGCAGTCCATCCGGGACAGGGTTTTACGAGCAGTACGTC. It encodes CASSPSGTGFYEQYV.

The chain is built from TRBV9 and TRBJ1-1, with TRBD1 matching over 10 bases. V shed 0 bases and J 1 base; nucleotides not matched to a gene: 9. In germline, CDR1 is SGDLS, CDR2 YYNGEE. The CDR3 has 18 amino acids. Here the CDR3 DNA reads TGTGCCAGCAGCGTAGATCGGACAGGGGGTTCCACGAACACTGAAGCTTTCTTT. Amino acids: CASSVDRTGGSTNTEAFF.

This clonotype has ten or more counts. The J gene is TRBJ1-5, the V gene TRBV2; 7 nucleotides agree with TRBD1. V was clipped by 6 bases and J by 7 bases; unmatched bases: 12. Germline values: CDR1 SNHLY, CDR2 FYNNEI. The CDR3 has 15 residues. The CDR3 region is CASSSDRERGQPQHF. The DNA for the CDR3 is TGTGCCAGCAGCTCCGACAGGGAGCGGGGCCAGCCCCAGCATTTT.

With regard to this clonotype: A read error may explain this, as a much larger clone is one base away. The V call is TRBV20-1, the J call TRBJ1-2, with D uncertain. Germline assignment: CDR1 DFQATT and CDR2 SNEGSKA (reference sequence). The length of the CDR3 is 14 residues. The DNA for the CDR3 is TGCAGTGCAACCGAATACCCGGCTAACTATGGCTACGCCTTC. Translated: CSATEYPANYGYAF.

The chain joins TRBV9 to TRBJ1-6, with D uncertain. Trimming pared 5 bases from V and 9 bases from J, leaving 0 bases between. The CDR3 has 9 amino acids. The germline V gene encodes CDR1 SGDLS and CDR2 YYNGEE. CDR3 in amino acids: CASSSPLHF. CDR3 DNA: TGTGCCAGCAGTTCACCCCTCCACTTT.

The chain carries TRBV7-8 and TRBJ1-2; D uncertain. The CDR3 is 8 amino acids. V lost 11 bases, J lost 4 bases, and 2 bases lay in between. Per the germline V gene, CDR1 is SGHVS and CDR2 is FQNEAQ. The CDR3 region is CARYGYTF. The DNA for the CDR3 is TGTGCCCGCTATGGCTACACCTTC.

The rearrangement joins TRBV15 to TRBJ1-6, with D unclear. This CDR3 spans 12 amino acids. Germline V gives CDR1 LNHNV, CDR2 YYDKDF (reference sequence). Trimming removed 2 bases at V and 8 bases at J, with 4 bases between. CDR3 loop: CATSRPDSPLHF. The CDR3 DNA reads TGTGCCACCAGCAGACCTGATTCACCCCTCCACTTT. Full variable domain (outside the CDR3, taken from reference TRBV15 and TRBJ1-6): DAMVIQNPRYQVTQFGKPVTLSCSQTLNHNVMYWYQQKSSQAPKLLFHYYDKDFNNEADTPDNFQSRRPNTSFCFLDIRSPGLGDTAMYLCATSRPDSPLHFGNGTRLTVT.

This chain links TRBV19 with TRBJ2-7, with TRBD2 as a possible D gene (5 bases). CDR1 and CDR2 (germline): LNHDA, SQIVND (reference sequence). The V gene lost 10 bases and the J gene lost 0 bases, with 16 bases spanning the gap. This CDR3 comprises 14 residues. CDR3 sequence (DNA): TGTGCCACCCAGACTAAGACCGGCTCCTACGAGCAGTACTTC. Translating gives CATQTKTGSYEQYF.

As concerns this clonotype: With a much larger clone just one base away, this may be a read error. The genes are TRBV6-5 and TRBJ2-1; tentative D call: TRBD2 (5 bases). Germline-derived CDR1 and CDR2 are MNHEY and SVGAGI. The CDR3 contains 13 residues. For the CDR3, the DNA is TGTGGCAGCAGTTACTCGAGGGACAATGAGCAGTTCTTC. Encoded protein: CGSSYSRDNEQFF.

Note on this clonotype: Sequence at one end of the junction differs from germline and may be a read error. The chain couples TRBV7-9 to TRBJ1-1; unclear D gene. Per the germline V gene, CDR1 is SEHNR and CDR2 is FQNEAQ (reference sequence). The CDR3 loop spans 12 amino acids. CDR3 in DNA: TGTGCCGGCAGTCAATTGAACACTGAAGCTCTCTTT. Its protein is CAGSQLNTEALF.

The gene calls are TRBV7-2 and TRBJ1-4; 10 nucleotides agree with TRBD1. CDR3 length: 16 amino acids. V dropped 3 bases and J dropped 8; count of bases not matched to a gene: 9. From germline, CDR1 is SGHTA and CDR2 FQGNSA. CDR3 sequence (DNA): TGTGCCAGCAGCTTGTCCTTCCCGGGACAGGGGGAAAAACTGTTTTTT. Amino acid sequence: CASSLSFPGQGEKLFF.

This clonotype was found many times. The CDR3 here is CASSIISPLHF. The CDR3 DNA reads TGCGCCAGCAGCATCATCTCACCCCTCCACTTT. V usage is TRBV5-1 and J usage is TRBJ1-6; D gene ambiguous. Trimming took off 4 bases at V and 10 bases at J, with 6 bases between the two ends. Germline V gene sequence: CDR1 SGHRS, CDR2 YFSETQ. CDR3 length equals 11 residues.

The chain uses TRBV12-3 or TRBV12-4 and TRBJ1-4; 8 nucleotides agree with TRBD1. V trimming: 4 bases; J trimming: 16 bases; junction bases outside the gene matches: 5. The CDR3 is 11 amino acids. The CDR3 DNA sequence: TGTGCCAGCAGTTCGGACAGGGAGCGGTTTTTT. It encodes CASSSDRERFF.

This clonotype was found a few times. J is TRBJ2-1 and V is TRBV6-6; TRBD2 aligns across 9 bases. J gave up 3 bases and V 4 bases, and 4 bases lay outside the gene matches. There are 15 residues in the CDR3. Germline V gene sequence: CDR1 MNHNY, CDR2 SVGAGI (reference sequence). The CDR3 sequence: CASSFSSGDYNEQFF. DNA of the CDR3: TGTGCCAGCAGTTTTTCTAGCGGGGACTACAATGAGCAGTTCTTC.

The table lists this clonotype with many counts. The chain combines TRBV13 with TRBJ2-5; 9 bases map to TRBD2. The CDR3 sequence is 17 residues long. J was trimmed by 4 bases and V by 5 bases; bases with no gene match: 14. CDR1 PRHDT and CDR2 FYEKMQ come from the germline V gene (reference sequence). As DNA, the CDR3 is TGTGCCAGCAGCCTCCACCTCCAGGGGCGGGGGGGAGAGACCCAGTACTTC. Translating gives CASSLHLQGRGGETQYF.

This clonotype appeared many times. The chain links TRBV20-1 to TRBJ2-7; D perhaps matches TRBD1 (5 bases). From germline, CDR1 is DFQATT and CDR2 SNEGSKA (reference sequence). Trimming cost V 0 bases and J 4 bases, with 10 bases left between them. This CDR3 is built from 13 residues. The CDR3 loop reads CSAREIRDYEQYF. The CDR3 coding sequence is TGCAGTGCTAGAGAGATCAGGGATTACGAGCAGTACTTC.